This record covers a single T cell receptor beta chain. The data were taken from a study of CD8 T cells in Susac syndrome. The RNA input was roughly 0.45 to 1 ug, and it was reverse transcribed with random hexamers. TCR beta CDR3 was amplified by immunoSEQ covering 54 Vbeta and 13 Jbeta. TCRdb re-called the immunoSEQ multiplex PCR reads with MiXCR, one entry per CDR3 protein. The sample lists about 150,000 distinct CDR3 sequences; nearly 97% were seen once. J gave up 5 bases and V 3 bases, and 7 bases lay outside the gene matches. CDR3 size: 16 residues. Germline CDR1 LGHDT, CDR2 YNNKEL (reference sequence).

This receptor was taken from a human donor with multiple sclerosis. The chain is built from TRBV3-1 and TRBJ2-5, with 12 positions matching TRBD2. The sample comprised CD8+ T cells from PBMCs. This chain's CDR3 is CASSQELAGGQETQYF. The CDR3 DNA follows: TGTGCCAGCAGCCAGGAACTAGCGGGGGGTCAGGAGACCCAGTACTTC.